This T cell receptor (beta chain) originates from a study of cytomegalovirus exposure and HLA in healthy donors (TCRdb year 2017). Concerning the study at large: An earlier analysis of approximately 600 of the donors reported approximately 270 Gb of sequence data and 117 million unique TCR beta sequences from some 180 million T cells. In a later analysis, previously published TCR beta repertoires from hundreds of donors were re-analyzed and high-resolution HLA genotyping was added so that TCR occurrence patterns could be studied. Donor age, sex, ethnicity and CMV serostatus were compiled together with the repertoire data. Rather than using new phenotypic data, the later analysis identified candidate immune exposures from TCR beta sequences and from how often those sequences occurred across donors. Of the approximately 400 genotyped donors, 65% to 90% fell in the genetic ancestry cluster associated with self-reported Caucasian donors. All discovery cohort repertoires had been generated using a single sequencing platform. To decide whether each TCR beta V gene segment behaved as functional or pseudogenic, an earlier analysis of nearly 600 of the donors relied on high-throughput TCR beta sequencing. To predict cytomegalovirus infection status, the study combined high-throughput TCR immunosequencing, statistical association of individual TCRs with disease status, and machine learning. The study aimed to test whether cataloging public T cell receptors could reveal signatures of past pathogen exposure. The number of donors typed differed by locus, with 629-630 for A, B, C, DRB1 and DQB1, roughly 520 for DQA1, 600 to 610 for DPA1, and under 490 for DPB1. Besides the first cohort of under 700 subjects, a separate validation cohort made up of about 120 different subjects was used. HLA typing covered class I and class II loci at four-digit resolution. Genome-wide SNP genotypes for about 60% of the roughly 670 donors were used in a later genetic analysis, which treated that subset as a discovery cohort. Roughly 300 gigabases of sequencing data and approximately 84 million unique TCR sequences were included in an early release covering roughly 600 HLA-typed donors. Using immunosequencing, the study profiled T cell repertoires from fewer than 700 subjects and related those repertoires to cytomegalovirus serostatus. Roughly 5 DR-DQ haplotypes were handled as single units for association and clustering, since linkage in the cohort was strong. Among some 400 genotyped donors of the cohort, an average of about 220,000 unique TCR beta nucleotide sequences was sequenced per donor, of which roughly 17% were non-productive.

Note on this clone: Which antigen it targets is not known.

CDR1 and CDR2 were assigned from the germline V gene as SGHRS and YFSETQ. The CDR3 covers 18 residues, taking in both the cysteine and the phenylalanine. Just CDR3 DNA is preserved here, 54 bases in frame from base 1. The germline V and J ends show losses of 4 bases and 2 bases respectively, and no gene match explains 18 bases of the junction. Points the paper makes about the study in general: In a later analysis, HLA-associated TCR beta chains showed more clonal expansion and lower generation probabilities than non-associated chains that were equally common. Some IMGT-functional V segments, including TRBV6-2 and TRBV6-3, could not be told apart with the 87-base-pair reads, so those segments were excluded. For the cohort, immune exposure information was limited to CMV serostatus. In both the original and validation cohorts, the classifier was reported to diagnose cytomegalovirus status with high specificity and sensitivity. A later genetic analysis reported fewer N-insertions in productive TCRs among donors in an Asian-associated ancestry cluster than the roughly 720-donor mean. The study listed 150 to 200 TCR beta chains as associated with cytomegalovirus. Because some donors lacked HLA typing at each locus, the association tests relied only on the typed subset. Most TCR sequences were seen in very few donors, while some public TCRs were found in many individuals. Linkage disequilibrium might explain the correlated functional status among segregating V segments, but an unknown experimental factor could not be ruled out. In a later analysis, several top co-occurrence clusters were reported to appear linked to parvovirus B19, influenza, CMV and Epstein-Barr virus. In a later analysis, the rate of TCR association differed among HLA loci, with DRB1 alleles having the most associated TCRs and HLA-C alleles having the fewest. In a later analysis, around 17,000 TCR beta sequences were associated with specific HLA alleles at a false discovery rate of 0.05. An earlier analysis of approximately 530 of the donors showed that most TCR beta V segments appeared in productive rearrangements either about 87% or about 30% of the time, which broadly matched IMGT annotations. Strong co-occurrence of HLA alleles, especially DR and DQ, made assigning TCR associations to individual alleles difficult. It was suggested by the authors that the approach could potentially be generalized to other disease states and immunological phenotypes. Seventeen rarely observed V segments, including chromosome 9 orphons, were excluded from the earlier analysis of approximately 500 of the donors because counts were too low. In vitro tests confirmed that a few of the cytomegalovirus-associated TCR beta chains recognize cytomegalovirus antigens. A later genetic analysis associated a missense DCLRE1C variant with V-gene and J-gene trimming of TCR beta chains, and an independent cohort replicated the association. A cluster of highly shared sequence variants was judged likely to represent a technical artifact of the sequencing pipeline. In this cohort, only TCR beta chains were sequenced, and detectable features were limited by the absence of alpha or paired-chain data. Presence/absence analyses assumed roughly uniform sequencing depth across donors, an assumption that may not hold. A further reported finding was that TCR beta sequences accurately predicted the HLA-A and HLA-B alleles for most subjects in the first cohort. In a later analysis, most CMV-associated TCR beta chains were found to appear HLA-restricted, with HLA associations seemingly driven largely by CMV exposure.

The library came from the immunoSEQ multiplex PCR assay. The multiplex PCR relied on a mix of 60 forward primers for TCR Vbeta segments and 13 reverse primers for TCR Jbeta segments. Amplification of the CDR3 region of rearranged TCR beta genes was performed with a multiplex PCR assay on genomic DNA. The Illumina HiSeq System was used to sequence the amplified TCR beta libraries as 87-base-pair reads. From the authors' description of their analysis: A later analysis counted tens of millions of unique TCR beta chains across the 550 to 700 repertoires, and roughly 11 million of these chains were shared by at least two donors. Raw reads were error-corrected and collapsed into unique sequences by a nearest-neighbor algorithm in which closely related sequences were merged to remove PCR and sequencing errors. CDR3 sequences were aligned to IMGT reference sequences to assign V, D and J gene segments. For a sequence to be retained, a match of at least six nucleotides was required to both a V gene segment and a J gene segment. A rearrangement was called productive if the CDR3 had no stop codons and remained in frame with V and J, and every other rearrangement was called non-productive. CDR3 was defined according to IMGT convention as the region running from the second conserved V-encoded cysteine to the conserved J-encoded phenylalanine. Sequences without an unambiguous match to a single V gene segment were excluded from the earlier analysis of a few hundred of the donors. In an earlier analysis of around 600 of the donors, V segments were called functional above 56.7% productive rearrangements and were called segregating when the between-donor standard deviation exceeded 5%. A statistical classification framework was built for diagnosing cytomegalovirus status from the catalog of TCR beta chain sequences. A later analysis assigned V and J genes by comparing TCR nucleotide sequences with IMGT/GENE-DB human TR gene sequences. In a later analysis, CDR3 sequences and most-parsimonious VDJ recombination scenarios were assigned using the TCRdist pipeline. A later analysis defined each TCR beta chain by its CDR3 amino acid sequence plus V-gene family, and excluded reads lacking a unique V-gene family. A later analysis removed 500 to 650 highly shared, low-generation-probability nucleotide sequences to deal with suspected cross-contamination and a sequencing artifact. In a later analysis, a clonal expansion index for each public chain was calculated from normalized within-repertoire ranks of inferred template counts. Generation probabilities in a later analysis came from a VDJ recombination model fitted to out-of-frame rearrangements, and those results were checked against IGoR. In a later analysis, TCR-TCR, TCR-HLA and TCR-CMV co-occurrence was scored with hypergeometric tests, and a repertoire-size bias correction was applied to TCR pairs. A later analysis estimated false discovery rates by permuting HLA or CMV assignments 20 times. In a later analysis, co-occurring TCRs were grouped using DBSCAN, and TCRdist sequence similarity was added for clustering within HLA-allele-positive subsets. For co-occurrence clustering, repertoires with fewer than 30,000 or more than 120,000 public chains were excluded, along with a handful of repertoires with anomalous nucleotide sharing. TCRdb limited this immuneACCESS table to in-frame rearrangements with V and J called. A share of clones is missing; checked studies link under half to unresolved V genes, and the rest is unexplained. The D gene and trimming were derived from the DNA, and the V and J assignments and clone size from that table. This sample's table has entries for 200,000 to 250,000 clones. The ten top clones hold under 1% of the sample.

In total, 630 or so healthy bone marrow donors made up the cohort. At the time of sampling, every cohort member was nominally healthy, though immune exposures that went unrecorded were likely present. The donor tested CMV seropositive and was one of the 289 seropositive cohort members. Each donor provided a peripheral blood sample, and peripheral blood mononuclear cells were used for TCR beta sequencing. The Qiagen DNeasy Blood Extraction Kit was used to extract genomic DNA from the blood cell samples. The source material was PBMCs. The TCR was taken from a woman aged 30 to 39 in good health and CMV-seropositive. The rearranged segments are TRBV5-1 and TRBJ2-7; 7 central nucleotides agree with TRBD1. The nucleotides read TGCGCCAGCAGCCCCCGGGACAGTTTATCCGTGCGCCCCTACGAGCAGTACTTC. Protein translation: CASSPRDSLSVRPYEQYF.